Only a few counts were recorded for the clone carrying this T cell receptor (delta chain). TCRdb reanalyzed the PCR reads using CATT. The sample carries a few thousand delta-chain clones, 20% to 30% recorded once. This entry is derived from a study of human gamma delta and Vdelta1 T cells. Trimming removed 5 bases from V and 5 bases from J, with 33 bases in between. Per the germline V gene, CDR1 is TSWWSYY and CDR2 is QGS. This CDR3 spans 20 amino acids. The rearrangement joins TRDV1 to TRDJ1; D remains ambiguous. This receptor was obtained from a human donor in good health. Material for sequencing was naive CD27+ Vdelta1 gamma-delta T cells from blood. The CDR3 DNA reads as TGTGCTCTTGGGCCCCCCAGCCGGACTCTCGGCACAAGGTTTTCAGATAAACTCATCTTT. Translation gives CALGPPSRTLGTRFSDKLIF.